This T cell receptor (beta chain) was retrieved from a study of CD8+CD57+ T cells in acquired aplastic anemia. Profiling that covered TCR beta VDJ and CDR3 relied on genomic DNA as its template. In TCRdb, the reads were re-called with MiXCR into one record per CDR3 protein. The sample consists of about 190,000 distinct CDR3 sequences, 50% to 55% of them appearing once. Germline assignment: CDR1 SGHDN and CDR2 FVKESK. With 2 bases removed from V and 1 base from J, the gap between germline ends came to 8 bases. The CDR3 covers 14 residues. The clonotype comes from a human donor in good health, serving as a control. Input material: sorted CD4+, CD8+, or CD8+CD57+ T cells (not recorded which) from PBMCs. The chain recombines TRBV14 with TRBJ1-1, with D unresolved. The CDR3 region has the DNA TGTGCCAGCAGCCAAAATTCACCGAACACTGAAGCTTTCTTT. Protein product: CASSQNSPNTEAFF.